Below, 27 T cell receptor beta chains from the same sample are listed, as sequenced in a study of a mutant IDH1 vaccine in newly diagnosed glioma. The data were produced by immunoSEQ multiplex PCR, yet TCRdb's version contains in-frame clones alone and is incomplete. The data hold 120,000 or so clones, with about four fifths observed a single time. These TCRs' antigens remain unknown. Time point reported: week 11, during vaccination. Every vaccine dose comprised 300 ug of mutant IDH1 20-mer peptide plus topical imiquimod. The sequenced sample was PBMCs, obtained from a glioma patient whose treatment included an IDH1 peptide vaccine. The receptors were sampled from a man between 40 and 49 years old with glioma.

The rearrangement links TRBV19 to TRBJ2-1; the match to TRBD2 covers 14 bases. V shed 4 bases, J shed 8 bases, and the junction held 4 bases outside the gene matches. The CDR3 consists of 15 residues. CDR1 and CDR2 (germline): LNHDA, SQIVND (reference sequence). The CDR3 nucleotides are TGTGCCAGTAGTACGGGACTAGCGGGAGACTATGAGCAGTTCTTC. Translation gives CASSTGLAGDYEQFF.

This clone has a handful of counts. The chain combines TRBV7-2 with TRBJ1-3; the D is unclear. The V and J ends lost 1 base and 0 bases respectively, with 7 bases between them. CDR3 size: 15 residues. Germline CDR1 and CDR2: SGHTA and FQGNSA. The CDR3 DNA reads TGTGCCAGCAGCTTAGAGGGTACCTCTGGAAACACCATATATTTT. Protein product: CASSLEGTSGNTIYF. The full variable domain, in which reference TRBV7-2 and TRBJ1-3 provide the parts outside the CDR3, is GAGVSQSPSNKVTEKGKDVELRCDPISGHTALYWYRQSLGQGLEFLIYFQGNSAPDKSGLPSDRFSAERTGGSVSTLTIQRTQQEDSAVYLCASSLEGTSGNTIYFGEGSWLTVV.

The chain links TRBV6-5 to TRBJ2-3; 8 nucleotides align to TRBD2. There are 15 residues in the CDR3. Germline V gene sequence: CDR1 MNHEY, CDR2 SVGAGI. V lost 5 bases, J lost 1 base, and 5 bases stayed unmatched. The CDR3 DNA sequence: TGTGCCAGCAGTCGTACTAGCGGACGCACAGATACGCAGTATTTT. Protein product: CASSRTSGRTDTQYF.

CDR3 DNA: TGCGCCAGCAGCTTGGACTCGGGAAGGCGGATGAACACCGGGGAGCTGTTTTTT. The encoded protein is CASSLDSGRRMNTGELFF. The V call is TRBV5-1, the J call TRBJ2-2, with D possibly being TRBD2 (5 bases). CDR1 SGHRS and CDR2 YFSETQ come from the germline V gene. Between the trimmed V and J ends, which lost 0 bases and 1 base, there was a span of 16 bases. The CDR3 spans 18 residues.

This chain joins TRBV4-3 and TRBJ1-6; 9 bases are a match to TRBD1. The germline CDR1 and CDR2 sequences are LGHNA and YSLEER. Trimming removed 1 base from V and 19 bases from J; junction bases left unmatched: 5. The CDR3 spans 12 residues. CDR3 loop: CASSQAGTGLHF. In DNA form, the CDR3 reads TGCGCCAGCAGCCAAGCCGGGACAGGGCTGCACTTT.

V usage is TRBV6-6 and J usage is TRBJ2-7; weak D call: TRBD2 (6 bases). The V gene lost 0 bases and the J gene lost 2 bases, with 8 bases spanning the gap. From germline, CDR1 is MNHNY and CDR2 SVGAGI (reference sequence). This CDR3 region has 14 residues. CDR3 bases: TGTGCCAGCAGTTACTCTGCGGGAACCTACGAGCAGTACTTC. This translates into CASSYSAGTYEQYF.

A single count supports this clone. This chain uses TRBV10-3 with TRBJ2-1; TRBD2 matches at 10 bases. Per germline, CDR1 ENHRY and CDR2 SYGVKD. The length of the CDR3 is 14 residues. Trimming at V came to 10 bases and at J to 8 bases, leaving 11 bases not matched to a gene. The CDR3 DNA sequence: TGTGCCACCCAAGGAGCGGGAGGGCGCGATGAGCAGTTCTTC. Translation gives CATQGAGGRDEQFF.

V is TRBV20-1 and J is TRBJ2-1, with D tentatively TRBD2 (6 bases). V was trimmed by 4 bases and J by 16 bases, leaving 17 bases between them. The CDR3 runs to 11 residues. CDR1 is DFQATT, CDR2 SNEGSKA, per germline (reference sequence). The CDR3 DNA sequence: TGCAGTGCTACCACTAGCAGCGAGATTTTCTTC. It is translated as CSATTSSEIFF.

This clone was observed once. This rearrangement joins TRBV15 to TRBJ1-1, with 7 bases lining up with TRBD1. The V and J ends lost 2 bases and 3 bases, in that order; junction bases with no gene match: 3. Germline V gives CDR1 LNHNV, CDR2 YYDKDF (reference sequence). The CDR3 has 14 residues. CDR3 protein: CATSRSTGHTEAFF. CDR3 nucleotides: TGTGCCACCAGCAGATCGACAGGGCACACTGAAGCTTTCTTT. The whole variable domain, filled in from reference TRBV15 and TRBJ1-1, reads DAMVIQNPRYQVTQFGKPVTLSCSQTLNHNVMYWYQQKSSQAPKLLFHYYDKDFNNEADTPDNFQSRRPNTSFCFLDIRSPGLGDTAMYLCATSRSTGHTEAFFGQGTRLTVV.

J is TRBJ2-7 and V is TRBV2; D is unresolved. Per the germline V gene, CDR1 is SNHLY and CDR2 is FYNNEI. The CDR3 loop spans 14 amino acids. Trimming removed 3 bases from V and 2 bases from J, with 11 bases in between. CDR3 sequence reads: CASSDPPGTYEQYF. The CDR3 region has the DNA TGTGCCAGCAGTGACCCCCCAGGAACCTACGAGCAGTACTTC.

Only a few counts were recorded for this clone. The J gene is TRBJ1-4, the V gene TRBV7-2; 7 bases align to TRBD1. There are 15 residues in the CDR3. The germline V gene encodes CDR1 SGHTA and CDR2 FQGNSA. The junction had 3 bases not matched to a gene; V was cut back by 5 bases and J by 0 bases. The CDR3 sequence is CASSAGTATNEKLFF. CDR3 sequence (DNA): TGTGCCAGCAGCGCCGGGACAGCAACTAATGAAAAACTGTTTTTT.

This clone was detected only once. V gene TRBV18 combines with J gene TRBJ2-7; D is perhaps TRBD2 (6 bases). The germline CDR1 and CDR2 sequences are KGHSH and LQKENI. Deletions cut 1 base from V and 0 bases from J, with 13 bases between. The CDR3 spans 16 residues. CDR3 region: CASSPLSGSGSYEQYF. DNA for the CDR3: TGTGCCAGCTCACCACTTTCCGGGAGTGGCTCCTACGAGCAGTACTTC.

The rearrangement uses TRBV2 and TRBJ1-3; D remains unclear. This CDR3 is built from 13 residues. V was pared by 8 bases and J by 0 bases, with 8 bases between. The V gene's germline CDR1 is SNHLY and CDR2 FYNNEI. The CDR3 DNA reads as TGTGCCAGCGTCCTCGACTCTGGAAACACCATATATTTT. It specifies CASVLDSGNTIYF.

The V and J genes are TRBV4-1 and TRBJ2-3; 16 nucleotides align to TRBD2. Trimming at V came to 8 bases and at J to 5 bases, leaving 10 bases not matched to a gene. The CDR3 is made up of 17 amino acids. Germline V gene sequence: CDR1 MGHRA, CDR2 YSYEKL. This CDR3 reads CASRGTSGRALQDTQYF. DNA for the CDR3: TGCGCCAGCCGCGGGACTAGCGGGAGGGCCCTCCAAGATACGCAGTATTTT.

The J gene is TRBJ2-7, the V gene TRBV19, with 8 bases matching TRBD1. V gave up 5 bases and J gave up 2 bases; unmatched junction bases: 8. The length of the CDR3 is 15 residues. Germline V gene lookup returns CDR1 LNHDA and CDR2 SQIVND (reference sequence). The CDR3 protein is CASSPPGQGTYEQYF. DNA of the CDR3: TGTGCCAGTAGTCCCCCCGGACAGGGAACCTACGAGCAGTACTTC.

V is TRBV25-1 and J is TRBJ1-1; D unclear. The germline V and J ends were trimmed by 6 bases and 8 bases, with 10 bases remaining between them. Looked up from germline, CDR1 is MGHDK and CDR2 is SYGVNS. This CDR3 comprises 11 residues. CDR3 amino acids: CASSLDWEAFF. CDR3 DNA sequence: TGTGCCAGCAGCCTTGATTGGGAAGCTTTCTTT.

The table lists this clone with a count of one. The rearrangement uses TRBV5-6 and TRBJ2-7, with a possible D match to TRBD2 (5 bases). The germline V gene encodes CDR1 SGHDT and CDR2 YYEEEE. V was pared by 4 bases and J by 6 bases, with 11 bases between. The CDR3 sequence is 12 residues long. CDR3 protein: CASSQDGVEQYF. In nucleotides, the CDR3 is TGTGCCAGCAGCCAGGACGGGGTCGAGCAGTACTTC.

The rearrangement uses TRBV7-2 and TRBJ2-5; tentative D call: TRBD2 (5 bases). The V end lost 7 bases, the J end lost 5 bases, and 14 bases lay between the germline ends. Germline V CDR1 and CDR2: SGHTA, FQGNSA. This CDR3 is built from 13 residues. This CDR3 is CASNNEGFETQYF. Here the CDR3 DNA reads TGTGCCAGCAATAATGAGGGCTTCGAGACCCAGTACTTC.

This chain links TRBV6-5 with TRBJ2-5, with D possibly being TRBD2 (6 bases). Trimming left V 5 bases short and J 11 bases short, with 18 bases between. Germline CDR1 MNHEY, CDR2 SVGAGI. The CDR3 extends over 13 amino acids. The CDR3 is CASSTGMPGEQYF. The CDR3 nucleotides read TGTGCCAGCAGTACCGGGATGCCGGGGGAGCAGTACTTC.

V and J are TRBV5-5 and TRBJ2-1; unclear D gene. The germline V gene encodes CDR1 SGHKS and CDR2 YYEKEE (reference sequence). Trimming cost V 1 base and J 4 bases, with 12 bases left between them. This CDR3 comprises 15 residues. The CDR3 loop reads CASSLLRTGYNEQFF. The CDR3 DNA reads TGTGCCAGCAGCTTGTTACGGACGGGTTACAATGAGCAGTTCTTC.

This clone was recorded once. The CDR3: CASRTDLWGDNNEQFF. The CDR3 DNA follows: TGTGCCAGCAGGACGGACTTGTGGGGAGATAACAATGAGCAGTTCTTC. The chain employs TRBV2 and TRBJ2-1, with D maybe TRBD2 (5 bases). V shed 6 bases and J shed 5 bases, with 20 bases lying between them. Per germline, CDR1 SNHLY and CDR2 FYNNEI. The CDR3 covers 16 residues.

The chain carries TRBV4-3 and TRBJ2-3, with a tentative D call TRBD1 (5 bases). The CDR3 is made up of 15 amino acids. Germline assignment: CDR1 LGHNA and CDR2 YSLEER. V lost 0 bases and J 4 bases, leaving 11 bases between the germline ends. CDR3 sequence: CASSQDRASADTQYF. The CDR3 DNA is TGCGCCAGCAGCCAAGACAGGGCGTCGGCAGATACGCAGTATTTT.

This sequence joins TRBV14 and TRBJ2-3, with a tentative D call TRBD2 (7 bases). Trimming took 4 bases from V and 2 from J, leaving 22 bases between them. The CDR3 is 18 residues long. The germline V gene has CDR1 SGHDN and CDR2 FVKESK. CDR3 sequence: CASSPGGSAGASTDTQYF. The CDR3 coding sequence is TGTGCCAGCAGCCCAGGAGGGTCGGCGGGGGCTTCCACAGATACGCAGTATTTT.

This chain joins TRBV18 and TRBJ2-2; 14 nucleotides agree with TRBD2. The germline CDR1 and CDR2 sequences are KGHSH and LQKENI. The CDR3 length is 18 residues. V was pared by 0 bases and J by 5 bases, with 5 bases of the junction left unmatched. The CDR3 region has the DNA TGTGCCAGCTCACCACCGGGACTAGCGGGGGTCGGGACCGGGGAGCTGTTTTTT. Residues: CASSPPGLAGVGTGELFF.

CDR3 sequence: CASSQDRYYEQYF. CDR3 DNA sequence: TGCGCCAGCAGCCAAGATCGGTACTACGAGCAGTACTTC. V usage is TRBV4-3 and J usage is TRBJ2-7; D uncertain. V shed 0 bases and J shed 3 bases, with 6 bases lying between them. The CDR3 contains 13 residues. Germline V gene lookup returns CDR1 LGHNA and CDR2 YSLEER.

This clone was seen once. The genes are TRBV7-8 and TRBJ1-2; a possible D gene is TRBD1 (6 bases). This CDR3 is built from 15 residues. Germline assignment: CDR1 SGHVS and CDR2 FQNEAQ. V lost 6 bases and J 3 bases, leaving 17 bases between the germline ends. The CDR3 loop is CASSPGELRDYGYTF. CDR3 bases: TGTGCCAGCAGTCCAGGGGAGCTCCGGGACTATGGCTACACCTTC.

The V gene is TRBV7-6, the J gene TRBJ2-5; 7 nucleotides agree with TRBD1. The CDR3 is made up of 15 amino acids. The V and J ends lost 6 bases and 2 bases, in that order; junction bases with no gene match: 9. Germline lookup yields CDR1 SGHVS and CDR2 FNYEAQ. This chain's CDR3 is CASRQMTGLQETQYF. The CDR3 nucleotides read TGTGCCAGCAGGCAAATGACAGGGTTACAAGAGACCCAGTACTTC.